This T cell receptor (beta chain) comes out of a study of blood T cell repertoires in COVID-19 (dated by TCRdb to about 2020). Regarding the complete study: The collaborator samples originated in the United States, Italy and Spain and spanned the acute and convalescent phases of COVID-19. The prospective study material was composed of cDNA or gDNA derived from T cells, B-cell-depleted T cells, or PBMCs. The dataset comprised deeply sampled blood TCRbeta repertoires from subjects exposed to, actively infected with, or recovered from COVID-19. A freely available public database, intended as a resource for researchers studying the immune response to SARS-CoV-2, is where the repertoires were released. Samples were obtained from the ongoing ImmuneRACE study (first 160 participants) and from 1,000 to 1,500 subjects provided by 6 global collaborators. Sample metadata almost always included a de-identified subject ID, COVID-19 status, age in years and sex. Where HLA class I and class II types were available, the types were taken from metadata supplied by the sample provider, not from assay-based typing.

TCRbeta CDR3 regions were amplified from genomic DNA using the immunoSEQ Assay, a bias-controlled multiplex PCR. The original methods were these. Within the assay, amplification of reference gene primers was used to estimate how many nucleated cells each sample contained. To quantify the absolute abundance of each unique TCRbeta CDR3 rearrangement, sequence reads were collapsed and filtered. Productive Simpson clonality was computed per sample as the square root of Simpson's diversity index over productive rearrangements. Here the immuneACCESS table is served through TCRdb, limited to in-frame sequences with V and J called. Missing clones are a known gap in these copies; in checked studies unresolved V genes cover under half, and the rest lacks a known reason. That table supplies the V and J calls and clone size; D and trimming were determined from the DNA. The sample yields 180,000 or so clones; roughly 89% were counted once. The ten largest clones represent about 2.1% of the sample.

Reading the germline V gene (reference sequence) gives CDR1 LNHDA and CDR2 SQIVND. CDR3 length: 14 amino acids, cysteine to phenylalanine. CDR3 DNA is the only sequence kept; it has 42 bases, read in frame from the first base. V and J lose 1 base and 2 bases, and a span of 8 bases separates them. The investigation overall reported the following: The amount of clinical and demographic metadata varied by source and participant and was provided uncurated.

A note on this clone: The antigen this receptor binds is unknown. Per-base qualities were not stored, and no clone one base away is much larger.

Participants in the prospective study were aged roughly 18 to 89 years, lived in under 30 United States geographic areas, and enrolled through a virtual design. In the prospective study, cohorts were assigned on the basis of participant-reported clinical history obtained from a screening survey and a study questionnaire. In the prospective study, whole blood, serum and a nasopharyngeal or oropharyngeal swab were collected from each participant by mobile phlebotomists. Over a roughly two-month period, participants in the prospective study had the option of providing additional blood draws and questionnaires. Before DNA extraction, prospective study blood samples were shipped either frozen or at room temperature.

The V and J genes are TRBV19 and TRBJ1-2, with the D gene not confidently named. The sequenced sample consisted of PBMCs or T cells enriched from blood (not recorded which). The receptor comes from a woman aged 40 to 50 with acute COVID-19. The encoded CDR3 is CASSIGLQNYGYTF. The sequenced DNA is TGTGCCAGTAGTATAGGTCTACAGAACTATGGCTACACCTTC.